This T cell receptor beta chain was sequenced in a study of beta chain features in type 1 diabetes. Study-level background: Across all samples, roughly 98,000,000 sorted cells were examined.

This clone was detected a few times. Its cognate antigen is unknown. Expressed TCRB transcripts were sequenced after all isolated RNA was converted to cDNA. Clones were sequenced by immunoSEQ multiplex PCR, and TCRdb holds only the in-frame ones, with some missing. The table includes over 150,000 clones, around an eighth detected once. V was pared by 6 bases and J by 8 bases, with 15 bases of the junction left unmatched. The CDR3 covers 15 residues. CDR1 MDHEN and CDR2 SYDVKM come from the germline V gene. Overall study findings and caveats: Among type 1 diabetes patients, VDJ junctions had fewer insertions and more deletions. TCRB CDR3s were moderately but significantly shorter in Type 1 diabetes patients in all four CD4+ subsets. Equally in patients and controls, shorter templates might have been favored by PCR.

This sequence was found in a woman younger than 35 in good health. The sample taken for sequencing was central memory CD4+ T cells from blood. The chain employs TRBV28 and TRBJ1-1, with 7 bases fitting TRBD1. The CDR3 protein is CASRPPKGAASEAFF. The CDR3 DNA follows: TGTGCCAGCAGACCCCCGAAGGGGGCGGCCAGCGAAGCTTTCTTT.